These T cell receptor beta chains were read from a single sample in a study of PD-L1 blockade in urothelial cancer. Here immunoSEQ multiplex PCR was the method, and the copy in TCRdb shows in-frame clones only, minus some. This sample yields some 100,000 clones, of which 90% to 95% are seen a single time; approximately 1% belongs to the top ten. The sequencing here drew on PBMCs, taken around atezolizumab (anti-PD-L1) treatment. The receptors here all came from a woman of 80 years or more with urothelial cancer. Both conserved end residues are part of each CDR3. The order of the fields is V gene, clone size, D gene, J gene, CDR3 DNA, CDR3 protein. A D gene is named only where the DNA matches it firmly. For some rows the clone size is stated as once, few or many, or as a class when expanded; others skip it.

>TRBV15|.|TRBD1|TRBJ2-1
TGTGCCACCAGCAGGAAGGGACAGGGAAACCGCAATGAGCAGTTCTTC
CATSRKGQGNRNEQFF
>TRBV4-2|once|.|TRBJ1-3
TGTGCCAGCAGCCTCATGGGGGAGGGTCGCGTCGGAAACACCATATATTTT
CASSLMGEGRVGNTIYF
>TRBV27|.|.|TRBJ2-3
TGTGCCAGCAGTTCGGGAACCACAGATACGCAGTATTTT
CASSSGTTDTQYF
>TRBV27|.|TRBD2|TRBJ2-1
TGTGCCAGCAGTTTACTAGCGGGAGCCCGTGGAGAGCAGTTCTTC
CASSLLAGARGEQFF
>TRBV2|.|TRBD2|TRBJ2-1
TGTGCCAGCAGTCCAAGACTAGCGGGAGGCACCCCTGAGCAGTTCTTC
CASSPRLAGGTPEQFF
>TRBV19|.|TRBD1|TRBJ1-5
TGTGCCAGTAGTCGGGAGCCGGGACAGGGAGTACCCCAGCATTTT
CASSREPGQGVPQHF
>TRBV11-2|.|.|TRBJ2-1
TGTGCCAGCAGCCAAAATCGTCAGGGGCGCGAGCAGTTCTTC
CASSQNRQGREQFF
>TRBV5-4|.|TRBD2|TRBJ2-5
TGTGCCAGCAGCTTGGATGGGACTAGTCGTCCAGAGACCCAGTACTTC
CASSLDGTSRPETQYF
>TRBV9|.|TRBD1|TRBJ1-2
TGTGCCAGCAGCGCGCAGGGGGCCTATGGCTACACCTTC
CASSAQGAYGYTF
>TRBV7-9|.|.|TRBJ2-7
TGTGCCAGCAGCACGGGACATTCGAGCTCCTACGAGCAGTACTTC
CASSTGHSSSYEQYF
>TRBV27|.|TRBD2|TRBJ2-7
TGTGCCAGCAGTTTATTAACCGTCGGGGGGTCCTACGAGCAGTACTTC
CASSLLTVGGSYEQYF
>TRBV5-1|once|.|TRBJ2-7
TGCGCCAGCAGCTCGGGGACCGGGAGTTTGGGCTACGAGCAGTACTTC
CASSSGTGSLGYEQYF
>TRBV15|.|.|TRBJ2-2
TGTGCCACCGGTAAAGGGGGCACCGGGGAGCTGTTTTTT
CATGKGGTGELFF
>TRBV11-2|.|.|TRBJ2-7
TGTGCCAGCAGCCCAGGGATCTACGAGCAGTACTTC
CASSPGIYEQYF
>TRBV27|.|.|TRBJ2-7
TGTGCCAGCAGCCGGACGCCTAGGGGGAACGAGCAGTACTTC
CASSRTPRGNEQYF
>TRBV5-1|.|.|TRBJ2-3
TGCGCCAGCAGCTTTGGACACAGCACAGATACGCAGTATTTT
CASSFGHSTDTQYF
>TRBV6-6|once|.|TRBJ1-5
TGTGCCAGCAGTCACGGAGAGCCCCAGCATTTT
CASSHGEPQHF
>TRBV28|.|TRBD2|TRBJ2-7
TGTGCCAGCAGTTTTCCGCTAGCGGGAGGGGCGGGGCAGTACTTC
CASSFPLAGGAGQYF
>TRBV15|.|.|TRBJ1-2
TGTGCCACCAGCAGAGAAATGGGTACAGGACAAAACTATGGCTACACCTTC
CATSREMGTGQNYGYTF
>TRBV15|.|.|TRBJ1-5
TGTGCCACCAGCAGAGTTGGCAGGGATCAGCCCCAGCATTTT
CATSRVGRDQPQHF
>TRBV9|.|.|TRBJ2-3
TGTGCCAGCAGCGTAGCTAGCCGTACAGATACGCAGTATTTT
CASSVASRTDTQYF
>TRBV27|.|TRBD2|TRBJ2-1
TGTGCCAGCAGTTTATACCTCACTAGCGGGATTTACAATGAGCAGTTCTTC
CASSLYLTSGIYNEQFF
>TRBV6-1|.|TRBD2|TRBJ2-7
TGTGCCAGCAGTGGCCGGGCCGGGGGAGGGGAGCAGTACTTC
CASSGRAGGGEQYF
>TRBV19|.|TRBD1|TRBJ1-1
TGTGCCAGTAGTACTACAGGGGGCACTGAAGCTTTCTTT
CASSTTGGTEAFF
>TRBV6-1|.|TRBD1|TRBJ2-1
TGTGCCAGCACGGGACAGGGGCTTTACAATGAGCAGTTCTTC
CASTGQGLYNEQFF
>TRBV5-1|.|.|TRBJ1-2
TGCGCCAGCAGCTTGGGACAGAACTATGGCTACACCTTC
CASSLGQNYGYTF
>TRBV27|.|TRBD1|TRBJ1-1
TGTGCCAGCAGTTGGGGACAGGGGAGGTTGAACACTGAAGCTTTCTTT
CASSWGQGRLNTEAFF
>TRBV2|.|TRBD1|TRBJ1-2
TGTGCCAGCATCTTGACAGGGGTAGGGTATGGCTACACCTTC
CASILTGVGYGYTF